This TCR beta chain comes out of a study of blood T cell repertoires in COVID-19. CDR3 length: 15 residues. Trimming cost V 5 bases and J 2 bases; bases outside gene matches: 7. Germline CDR1 and CDR2: MDHEN and SYDVKM. Assay: immunoSEQ multiplex PCR; the TCRdb copy retains only in-frame clones and omits some. The sample has fewer than 250,000 clones; around 92% are singletons. The sequence was collected from a woman under 30 who had recovered from COVID-19. The J gene is TRBJ2-3, the V gene TRBV28; 7 nucleotides match TRBD1. Material: PBMCs or T cells enriched from blood (not recorded which). The CDR3 nucleotides read TGTGCCAGCAGTCCGGACAGGCGACTCACAGATACGCAGTATTTT. Translation: CASSPDRRLTDTQYF. Using reference TRBV28 and TRBJ2-3 for the parts outside the CDR3, the full variable domain is DVKVTQSSRYLVKRTGEKVFLECVQDMDHENMFWYRQDPGLGLRLIYFSYDVKMKEKGDIPEGYSVSREKKERFSLILESASTNQTSMYLCASSPDRRLTDTQYFGPGTRLTVL.